This T cell receptor beta chain was observed in a study of T-cell memory formation after mild COVID-19 (dated by TCRdb to about 2021). For the wider study: TCR sequence clusters from the two donors were found to be largely donor specific. Longitudinal TCRalpha and TCRbeta repertoire sequencing tracked T-cell clones expanding and contracting after mild COVID-19 in a couple of donors. Two young, previously healthy adult volunteers made up the cohort, one male and one female. Summary of the overall study and its limitations: Only two mild cases were covered by the study, and larger cohorts that include severe cases with pre-infection samples were considered necessary. The second-wave clones that peaked on day 37 were not confirmed to be SARS-CoV-2 specific. Clones that contracted from day 15 to 85 showed balanced CD4/CD8 phenotypes, whereas a second wave of clones that expanded from day 15 to 37 leaned towards CD4+. Some responding clones were detected in pre-infection memory, which suggested that pre-existing cross-reactive memory T cells had joined the SARS-CoV-2 response. Contracting CD4+ clones turned up mainly in the CM and EM memory subsets, whereas EMRA was where CD8+ clones were enriched.

Sequencing used an Illumina NovaSeq 6000. Using 5'RACE with constant-segment primers, TCRalpha and TCRbeta cDNA libraries were constructed, with sample barcodes and unique molecular identifiers added in the process. RNA was extracted from every sample with Trizol reagent. The libraries were amplified in two PCR steps, and the second step added a second sample barcode and Illumina TruSeq adapters. Libraries were sequenced on an Illumina NovaSeq with 2 x 150 bp paired-end reads. The original pipeline was this. With migec v1.2.7, reads were demultiplexed and then collapsed into UMI-guided consensus sequences. Using mixcr v2.1.11, UMI consensuses were aligned to TRA and TRB V and J templates and then assembled into clonotypes. Expanded or contracted clonotypes were those called significant by both edgeR and NoisET, with noise models trained on biological replicates. edgeR calls used a false discovery rate-adjusted p below 0.01 and a log2 fold-change threshold of 1. As an exploratory analysis of dynamics, PCA with hierarchical clustering was applied to max-normalized trajectories of the 1000 most abundant clonotypes. Separately sequenced CD4+ and CD8+ repertoires were used to assign a CD4 or CD8 phenotype to each responding clone. The public reads were run again by TCRdb, first through fastp at Q25 and then through MiXCR, and only productive beta chains were kept. Rows are unified per CDR3 protein, each entry keeping the most common DNA and genes. These V and J calls rely on TCRdb rather than the paper's analysis. This sample is represented by around 160,000 distinct CDR3 sequences; approximately 10% of them were singletons. The ten largest clonotypes hold approximately 3.4% of the sample.

Based on the germline V gene (reference sequence), the CDR1 and CDR2 sequences are GTSNPN and SVGIG. Trimming costs V 2 bases and J 0 bases, and their ends lie 8 bases apart. The CDR3 measures 14 amino acids from cysteine to phenylalanine. CDR3 DNA only is kept here, 42 bases in frame from base 1. Ficoll-Paque density gradient centrifugation was the method used to isolate PBMCs. On this clonotype: It lacks a known antigen. No base qualities exist here, and no much larger clone lies one base off it.

The sample consisted of PBMCs or a T cell subset sorted from them (not recorded which). This sequence uses TRBV30 and TRBJ1-3; perhaps TRBD1 is the D gene, with 6 bases matching. The clonotype was recovered from a man between 18 and 35 years old who had mild COVID-19 (a few samples of this study predate the infection). The sample titles of this study are shuffled in the database, so cell type and time point are left out; the donor was told from shared clones. CDR3 region: CAWSTGNSGNTIYF. Here is the DNA: TGTGCCTGGAGTACAGGGAACTCTGGAAACACCATATATTTT.